Presented here are 15 T cell receptor beta chains from one specimen sequenced in a study of T cell responses to AZD1222 COVID-19 vaccine. TCRdb's table, derived via immunoSEQ multiplex PCR, lists solely in-frame clones and lacks some. Among about 130,000 clones listed, more than 80% were seen once. The sequencing here drew on peripheral blood, taken on day 0 of AZD1222 vaccination. Source of these receptors: an adult in good health.

The rearrangement uses TRBV28 and TRBJ1-5, with D possibly TRBD1 on 5 matching bases. The CDR3 has 15 amino acids. Germline-derived CDR1 and CDR2 are MDHEN and SYDVKM. Trimming took 3 bases from V and 3 from J, leaving 12 bases between them. CDR3 region: CASSFWVRDNQPQHF. In DNA, the CDR3 is TGTGCCAGCAGTTTTTGGGTCAGGGACAATCAGCCCCAGCATTTT. Drawing the rest from reference TRBV28 and TRBJ1-5, the complete variable domain is DVKVTQSSRYLVKRTGEKVFLECVQDMDHENMFWYRQDPGLGLRLIYFSYDVKMKEKGDIPEGYSVSREKKERFSLILESASTNQTSMYLCASSFWVRDNQPQHFGDGTRLSIL.

The rearrangement uses TRBV27 and TRBJ1-6, with 7 positions matching TRBD1. The CDR3 totals 14 residues. Germline-derived CDR1 and CDR2 are MNHEY and SMNVEV (reference sequence). The V gene end was trimmed by 0 bases and the J gene end by 7 bases; junction bases not matched to a gene: 0. The CDR3 here is CASSLSGGNSPLHF. The DNA for the CDR3 is TGTGCCAGCAGTTTATCAGGGGGCAATTCACCCCTCCACTTT.

This chain joins TRBV5-1 and TRBJ1-5; TRBD1 matches 8 bases. The length of the CDR3 is 15 residues. J was trimmed by 4 bases and V by 4 bases; bases with no gene match: 7. CDR1 and CDR2 from the germline V gene are SGHRS and YFSETQ. The CDR3 DNA follows: TGCGCCAGCAGCATTGGACAGGGCCCTAATCAGCCCCAGCATTTT. It encodes CASSIGQGPNQPQHF.

The rearrangement links TRBV19 to TRBJ2-1; 12 bases map to TRBD2. This CDR3 is 15 amino acids long. Germline CDR1 LNHDA, CDR2 SQIVND (reference sequence). V trimming: 5 bases; J trimming: 9 bases; junction bases outside the gene matches: 8. CDR3 protein: CASSVTSGGLSEQFF. The CDR3 DNA sequence: TGTGCCAGTAGTGTCACTAGCGGGGGGCTTAGTGAGCAGTTCTTC.

This clone was seen only a few times. The rearrangement uses TRBV28 and TRBJ1-5, with D perhaps matching TRBD1 (5 bases). The CDR3 length is 13 residues. The ends were cut back, 5 bases at V and 3 bases at J, with 8 bases in the middle. CDR1 is MDHEN and CDR2 is SYDVKM in the germline V gene. The CDR3 sequence is CASSRDPNQPQHF. The CDR3 DNA sequence: TGTGCCAGCAGTAGGGACCCCAATCAGCCCCAGCATTTT.

CDR3 in amino acids: CASSDSYGYTF. The DNA for the CDR3 is TGTGCCAGCAGTGACTCCTATGGCTACACCTTC. The chain couples TRBV28 to TRBJ1-2; D is unresolved. The CDR3 loop spans 11 amino acids. V lost 5 bases and J lost 4, with 5 bases in between. Germline V gene lookup returns CDR1 MDHEN and CDR2 SYDVKM.

This clone has a handful of counts. At one boundary the junction diverges from the germline segment, which might be a read error. The chain is built from TRBV10-1 and TRBJ1-5; D is undetermined. There are 14 residues in the CDR3. CDR1 WNHNN and CDR2 SYGVQD come from the germline V gene (reference sequence). The CDR3 sequence is CASSDRGRNQAQHF. The CDR3 DNA sequence: TGCGCCAGCAGTGATCGTGGGAGAAATCAGGCCCAGCATTTT.

V and J are TRBV9 and TRBJ2-2; D might be TRBD2 (6 bases). Germline lookup yields CDR1 SGDLS and CDR2 YYNGEE. Trimming cost V 0 bases and J 9 bases, with 9 bases left between them. There are 13 residues in the CDR3. The CDR3 DNA sequence: TGTGCCAGCAGCGTAGAGGCGGGAAGGGAGCTGTTTTTT. It translates to CASSVEAGRELFF.

The chain uses TRBV13 and TRBJ2-1, with D perhaps given as TRBD1 or TRBD2 (5 bases each). The V gene lost 6 bases and the J gene lost 7 bases, with 10 bases spanning the gap. CDR3 size: 12 residues. Germline V gene lookup returns CDR1 PRHDT and CDR2 FYEKMQ (reference sequence). The CDR3 nucleotides are TGTGCCAGCAGTGGGGGTTGGAATGAGCAGTTCTTC. It specifies CASSGGWNEQFF. The variable domain in full, with the rest retrieved from reference TRBV13 and TRBJ2-1, is AAGVIQSPRHLIKEKRETATLKCYPIPRHDTVYWYQQGPGQDPQFLISFYEKMQSDKGSIPDRFSAQQFSDYHSELNMSSLELGDSALYFCASSGGWNEQFFGPGTRLTVL.

The rearrangement joins TRBV9 to TRBJ1-3; D is undetermined. The germline CDR1 and CDR2 sequences are SGDLS and YYNGEE. Trimming left V 4 bases short and J 0 bases short, with 5 bases between. The CDR3 runs 13 residues. CDR3 sequence (DNA): TGTGCCAGCAGCTCGGGCTCTGGAAACACCATATATTTT. Translation: CASSSGSGNTIYF.

V usage is TRBV7-2 and J usage is TRBJ2-3; D might be TRBD1 or TRBD2, each matching 6 bases. The CDR3 has 17 residues. Germline-derived CDR1 and CDR2 are SGHTA and FQGNSA. Trimming took 1 base from V and 1 from J, leaving 15 bases between them. The CDR3 sequence: CASSLGYRGRRTDTQYF. The CDR3 DNA reads as TGTGCCAGCAGCTTAGGCTACCGGGGGCGCCGCACAGATACGCAGTATTTT. The whole variable domain, filled in from reference TRBV7-2 and TRBJ2-3, reads GAGVSQSPSNKVTEKGKDVELRCDPISGHTALYWYRQSLGQGLEFLIYFQGNSAPDKSGLPSDRFSAERTGGSVSTLTIQRTQQEDSAVYLCASSLGYRGRRTDTQYFGPGTRLTVL.

The chain has TRBV5-1 and TRBJ2-7; 8 bases are a match to TRBD2. The V and J ends lost 7 bases and 0 bases, in that order; junction bases with no gene match: 9. The CDR3 extends over 15 amino acids. In germline, CDR1 is SGHRS, CDR2 YFSETQ. The CDR3 is CASGGTGGTSYEQYF. CDR3 bases: TGCGCCAGCGGGGGCACGGGGGGGACCTCCTACGAGCAGTACTTC.

The rearrangement uses TRBV9 and TRBJ2-1; D is ambiguous. This CDR3 has 12 residues. The germline gives CDR1 SGDLS, CDR2 YYNGEE. Trimming shortened V by 0 bases and J by 5 bases, and 3 bases separated the two germline ends. The CDR3 DNA reads as TGTGCCAGCAGCGTAGACCACAATGAGCAGTTCTTC. Translated, it gives CASSVDHNEQFF.

This chain links TRBV2 with TRBJ1-3, with 7 bases matching TRBD1. The CDR3 has 16 amino acids. CDR1 and CDR2 (germline): SNHLY, FYNNEI. Germline trimming cut 6 bases from V and 3 bases from J; bases unmatched to any gene: 11. CDR3 sequence reads: CASSPLTQGDGNTIYF. CDR3 sequence (DNA): TGTGCCAGCAGCCCCCTGACCCAGGGGGATGGAAACACCATATATTTT.

The gene calls are TRBV5-4 and TRBJ1-1; D possibly corresponds to TRBD1 (5 bases). The CDR3 runs to 15 residues. V was clipped by 0 bases and J by 1 base, with 10 bases between them. Germline V gene data show CDR1 as SGHNT and CDR2 as YYREEE (reference sequence). CDR3 sequence reads: CASSLGLQANTEAFF. As DNA, the CDR3 is TGTGCCAGCAGCTTGGGGCTACAGGCGAACACTGAAGCTTTCTTT.